This TCR beta chain was identified during a study of control samples from healthy donors and cancer patients. Germline V CDR1 and CDR2: SGHRS, YFSETQ. Losses at the gene ends were 0 bases for V and 0 bases for J; bases not matched to a gene: 5. The CDR3 contains 18 residues. Data came from immunoSEQ multiplex PCR; TCRdb stores just in-frame clones and leaves some out. The table lists roughly 370,000 clones, approximately 90% of them singletons. This receptor was identified in a man aged 35-49 years with head and neck cancer. The rearrangement uses TRBV5-1 and TRBJ2-1; the match to TRBD2 covers 11 bases. Input material: PBMCs. For the CDR3, the DNA is TGCGCCAGCAGCTTGGGGGGCACTAGCGGGAGCTCCTACAATGAGCAGTTCTTC. Its protein product is CASSLGGTSGSSYNEQFF.